This TCR beta chain was sequenced during a study of CD8 T cells in Susac syndrome. In germline, CDR1 is MDHEN, CDR2 SYDVKM. V trimming: 5 bases; J trimming: 0 bases; junction bases outside the gene matches: 8. The CDR3 length is 16 residues. Blood CD8+ and CD4+ T cells underwent high-throughput TCR beta sequencing. RNA, at roughly 0.45 to 1 ug, was reverse transcribed with random hexamers. TCRdb redid the calling of the immunoSEQ multiplex PCR reads with MiXCR, one entry per CDR3 protein. The sample lists fewer than 65,000 distinct CDR3 sequences, more than 80% seen once, with roughly 0.19% in the top ten.

The source material was CD8+ T cells from PBMCs. This rearrangement joins TRBV28 to TRBJ2-3; TRBD2 aligns across 7 bases. The TCR sequence derives from a human donor in good health. The CDR3 DNA follows: TGTGCCAGCAGTCCAAGCGGGACTCCTAGCACAGATACGCAGTATTTT. It yields the protein CASSPSGTPSTDTQYF.